The following is a T cell receptor beta chain sequence with its context. This sample was included in a study of blood T cell repertoires in COVID-19. The wider study: Material from acute and convalescent COVID-19 was sourced from the United States, Italy and Spain.

The V gene's germline CDR1 is KGHSH and CDR2 LQKENI. V lost 10 bases and J lost 3; bases outside the gene matches: 7. The CDR3 contains 14 residues. Study processing details: The authors estimated nucleated cell counts from reference gene primer amplification. Repertoires were generated with immunoSEQ multiplex PCR, while TCRdb's copy carries only in-frame clones and drops some. The DNA gave D and trimming, while V, J and clone size come from that table. The sample lists around 67,000 clones, 70% to 90% occurring once. The TCR originated in an elderly woman with acute or convalescent COVID-19. The V gene is TRBV18, the J gene TRBJ2-1; 9 nucleotides line up with TRBD1. Sequenced input: peripheral blood. CDR3 nucleotide sequence: TGTGCCACCCACCGGGACAGGGTCTACAATGAGCAGTTCTTC. This gives the protein CATHRDRVYNEQFF.